Listed here are 8 T cell receptor beta chains from one sample, sequenced in a study of somatic mutations in cytotoxic T cells in rheumatoid arthritis. TCRdb's copy holds only in-frame clones and misses some; the assay was immunoSEQ multiplex PCR. The top ten clones hold approximately 3.8% of a sample with 21,000 or so clones, more than 80% of them seen once. The sample comprised CD8+ T cells sorted from blood. Receptors originate from an adult with rheumatoid arthritis.

The chain is built from TRBV2 and TRBJ2-1, with TRBD2 matching over 13 bases. Germline CDR1 and CDR2: SNHLY and FYNNEI. This CDR3 has 15 amino acids. With V trimmed by 6 bases and J by 4 bases, 3 bases remained unmatched. CDR3 protein: CASSGTSGIYNEQFF. The CDR3, as DNA: TGTGCCAGCAGCGGGACTAGCGGGATTTACAATGAGCAGTTCTTC. Full variable domain (missing parts from reference TRBV2 and TRBJ2-1): EPEVTQTPSHQVTQMGQEVILRCVPISNHLYFYWYRQILGQKVEFLVSFYNNEISEKSEIFDDQFSVERPDGSNFTLKIRSTKLEDSAMYFCASSGTSGIYNEQFFGPGTRLTVL.

The count of this clone is one. The V gene is TRBV6-6, the J gene TRBJ2-7; TRBD1 or TRBD2 may be the D gene (6 bases each). Germline V gives CDR1 MNHNY, CDR2 SVGAGI (reference sequence). V was cut by 6 bases and J by 2 bases, with 17 bases left in between. This CDR3 has 15 residues. CDR3 sequence (DNA): TGTGCCAGCAGCCCTTCCCTTGGGGGGCCCTACGAGCAGTACTTC. Translated: CASSPSLGGPYEQYF.

The chain couples TRBV6-1 to TRBJ1-6; tentatively, D is TRBD1 (6 bases). Trimming took off 2 bases at V and 3 bases at J, with 14 bases between the two ends. CDR1 MNHNS and CDR2 SASEGT come from the germline V gene. The CDR3 is 17 residues long. As DNA, the CDR3 is TGTGCCAGCAGTGAACGCGGCTTCAGGGGCTATAATTCACCCCTCCACTTT. Residues: CASSERGFRGYNSPLHF.

The genes are TRBV10-3 and TRBJ1-5; 8 nucleotides line up with TRBD1. CDR3 size: 16 residues. The germline CDR1 and CDR2 sequences are ENHRY and SYGVKD. V was pared by 4 bases and J by 4 bases, with 9 bases of the junction left unmatched. CDR3 protein: CAISGDRGIGNQPQHF. Written as DNA, the CDR3 is TGTGCCATCAGTGGTGACAGGGGAATTGGGAATCAGCCCCAGCATTTT.

There are a few counts of this clone. This chain uses TRBV6-5 with TRBJ1-2; 8 bases agree with TRBD1. V shed 0 bases and J 3 bases; nucleotides not matched to a gene: 3. Germline V gene lookup returns CDR1 MNHEY and CDR2 SVGAGI. The CDR3 spans 15 residues. The CDR3 DNA sequence: TGTGCCAGCAGTTACTCGGACAGGGCGGACTATGGCTACACCTTC. This codes for CASSYSDRADYGYTF.

J is TRBJ1-2 and V is TRBV5-3; 8 bases fit TRBD1. TRBV5-3 carries the ORF label, with uncertain function. The CDR3 runs 13 residues. The V and J ends lost 9 bases and 4 bases, in that order; junction bases with no gene match: 8. This CDR3 reads CAKVRQGFYGYTF. The CDR3 coding sequence is TGTGCCAAGGTCAGACAGGGGTTCTATGGCTACACCTTC.

This rearrangement joins TRBV10-3 to TRBJ1-6; D gene ambiguous. Trimming took off 2 bases at V and 5 bases at J, with 7 bases between the two ends. Germline CDR1 is ENHRY and CDR2 is SYGVKD. The CDR3 has 14 amino acids. The CDR3 coding sequence is TGTGCCATCAGTGAGGGGATCAATAATTCACCCCTCCACTTT. It translates to CAISEGINNSPLHF.

The chain couples TRBV4-1 to TRBJ1-4, with 9 bases that match TRBD1. Germline V CDR1 and CDR2: MGHRA, YSYEKL. The CDR3 covers 15 residues. With 4 bases clipped from V and 8 bases from J, the junction kept 8 bases outside the gene matches. The CDR3 is CASSLKTGGSEKLFF. The CDR3 DNA follows: TGCGCCAGCAGCCTCAAGACAGGGGGAAGCGAAAAACTGTTTTTT.